This T cell receptor beta chain comes out of a study of CD8 T cells in Susac syndrome (dated by TCRdb to between 2017 and 2020). A note on the overall study: Among the Susac syndrome patients who were sequenced, clinically active disease was present in six and clinical remission was observed in fewer than 10. The study used repertoire sequencing to test whether antigen drove CD8+ T cell activation and differentiation in Susac syndrome. Susac syndrome patients were therapy-naive, on corticosteroids (some also receiving IVIg), or on IVIg alone at blood withdrawal.

RNA was extracted with the RNeasy kit and about 0.45 to 1 ug was reverse transcribed using random hexamers. The immunoSEQ multiplex PCR assay, covering 54 Vbeta and 13 Jbeta segments, was used to amplify TCR beta CDR3 regions. To correct PCR amplification bias, a synthetic template baseline was used for both primer optimization and computational correction. Under the source paper's analysis protocol: Reads were annotated to V, D and J genes according to IMGT and were analyzed with immunoSEQ Analyzer, with only productive sequences retained. Clonality was calculated as one minus the Shannon entropy normalized by log2 of the number of productive unique sequences. For each patient and control, public and private clones were evaluated among the 100 most prevalent clones. Clones were defined as Susac-specific when absent from the healthy and MS cohorts, from fewer than 1,200 published viral clones and from other ImmuneACCESS disease sequences. TCRdb cleaned the public reads at Q25 with fastp, built clones with MiXCR and kept in-frame beta chains. One record per CDR3 amino acid sequence lists the most common genes and DNA. These V and J calls are TCRdb output, not the study's own analysis. The sample has 170,000 or so distinct CDR3 sequences on record, 94% of them singletons. The ten largest account for roughly 0.12% of the sample.

High-throughput TCR beta sequencing profiled peripheral blood CD8+ and CD4+ T cells from healthy donors, Susac syndrome patients and multiple sclerosis patients. Susac syndrome patients met recently defined diagnostic criteria for definite or probable disease. Bulk CD8+ and CD4+ T cells were purified magnetically by negative isolation, whereas CD8+ TEMRA cells were enriched by FACS. Blood was drawn into EDTA tubes, processed within 24 hours, and PBMCs were isolated by density gradient centrifugation. PBMCs destined for TCR sequencing were cryopreserved in liquid nitrogen and later thawed in a 37 °C water bath. Purity of sorted or isolated CD4+, CD8+ and CD8+ TEMRA cells was at least 90%. The investigation overall reported the following: The CD4+ T cell repertoire of patients with Susac syndrome showed no detectable clonal expansion. The study acknowledged that relatively few individuals were included in the TCR sequencing and HLA analysis.

A remark on this clonotype: Its antigen remains unidentified. No per-base quality is available; no much larger clone lies one base away.

The CDR1 and CDR2 encoded by the germline V gene (reference sequence) are SGHNT and YYREEE. CDR3 length: 13 amino acids, cysteine to phenylalanine. Only the CDR3 portion is preserved as DNA: 39 bases, with reading frame beginning at the first base. V loses 4 bases, J loses 2 bases, and the germline ends lie 9 bases apart. The sequence links TRBV5-4 to TRBJ1-2, with the D gene uncertain. The sequence was collected from a human donor with Susac syndrome. Material for sequencing was CD4+ T cells from PBMCs. The bases are TGTGCCAGCAGCCCCGACACGAACTATGGCTACACCTTC. Its amino acids are CASSPDTNYGYTF.